This T cell receptor beta chain originates from a study of shared clonotypes between healthy human individuals. The protocol was immunoSEQ multiplex PCR, while the TCRdb copy is restricted to in-frame clones and leaves out a portion. The table shows roughly 1,800,000 clones, with about 95% occurring only once. Findings of the study overall: Tissue TCR repertoires likely differ from these blood-only repertoires.

This clone has only one observation. Its cognate antigen is unknown. As defined, naive CD8 cells were CD45RO-negative and positively selected for CCR7, with terminally differentiated effector memory CD45RA+ cells excluded. Germline V gene sequence: CDR1 SGHRS, CDR2 YFSETQ. The CDR3 length is 13 residues. The V segment lost 3 bases and the J segment 5 bases; nucleotides outside the gene matches: 3. This sequence originates from a man aged 18 to 30 in good health. Sequenced: naive CD8+ T cells sorted from blood. This chain connects TRBV5-1 to TRBJ1-1; 8 nucleotides agree with TRBD1. The CDR3 sequence: CASSYDRGTEAFF. The CDR3 nucleotides are TGCGCCAGCAGCTACGACAGGGGAACTGAAGCTTTCTTT.